Shown below are 18 T cell receptor beta chains from a single sample sequenced in a study of cytomegalovirus exposure and HLA in healthy donors. The PCR contained 60 Vbeta and 13 Jbeta primers. The data were produced by immunoSEQ multiplex PCR, yet TCRdb's version contains in-frame clones alone and is incomplete. The sample shows 150,000 to 180,000 clones, about 68% of them seen only once. Sequenced material: PBMCs. Source of these receptors: a man aged 30 to 39 in good health and CMV-seronegative.

V and J are TRBV18 and TRBJ1-2, with TRBD1 as a possible D gene (6 bases). The germline CDR1 and CDR2 sequences are KGHSH and LQKENI. V was clipped by 3 bases and J by 0 bases, with 8 bases between them. The length of the CDR3 is 14 residues. CDR3 protein: CASSPTGSNYGYTF. CDR3 DNA sequence: TGTGCCAGCTCACCCACAGGGTCTAACTATGGCTACACCTTC.

V and J are TRBV5-1 and TRBJ1-3, with D possibly matching TRBD1 (5 bases). The V and J ends lost 1 base and 3 bases respectively, with 8 bases between them. The CDR3 is 14 amino acids. Germline CDR1 SGHRS, CDR2 YFSETQ. The CDR3: CASSLQGGGNTIYF. CDR3 nucleotide sequence: TGCGCCAGCAGCTTGCAGGGTGGTGGAAACACCATATATTTT.

The chain carries TRBV2 and TRBJ1-1, with unresolved D. The CDR3 contains 14 residues. V lost 7 bases, J lost 1 base, and 13 bases lay in between. In germline, CDR1 is SNHLY, CDR2 FYNNEI. CDR3 nucleotide sequence: TGTGCCAGCATGATAATCGCGTCGAACACTGAAGCTTTCTTT. Residues: CASMIIASNTEAFF. Combining the CDR3 with reference TRBV2 and TRBJ1-1 gives the whole variable domain EPEVTQTPSHQVTQMGQEVILRCVPISNHLYFYWYRQILGQKVEFLVSFYNNEISEKSEIFDDQFSVERPDGSNFTLKIRSTKLEDSAMYFCASMIIASNTEAFFGQGTRLTVV.

This clone was detected a few times. The chain combines TRBV5-4 with TRBJ1-1; D is unclear. Germline V gene lookup returns CDR1 SGHNT and CDR2 YYREEE (reference sequence). This CDR3 has 16 amino acids. V lost 2 bases to trimming and J lost 4 bases, with 18 bases between them. The CDR3 region has the DNA TGTGCCAGCAGCTTAAGGTACAGCTCCCTCGGCACTGAAGCTTTCTTT. Translation gives CASSLRYSSLGTEAFF.

This clone was observed a single time. The chain joins TRBV5-1 to TRBJ2-3, with 9 bases that match TRBD1. Germline assignment: CDR1 SGHRS and CDR2 YFSETQ. This CDR3 region has 15 residues. The V gene end was trimmed by 0 bases and the J gene end by 5 bases; junction bases not matched to a gene: 4. CDR3 residues: CASSLGDRVEDTQYF. The CDR3, as DNA: TGCGCCAGCAGCTTGGGGGACAGGGTGGAAGATACGCAGTATTTT. Full variable domain (rest looked up from reference TRBV5-1 and TRBJ2-3): KAGVTQTPRYLIKTRGQQVTLSCSPISGHRSVSWYQQTPGQGLQFLFEYFSETQRNKGNFPGRFSGRQFSNSRSEMNVSTLELGDSALYLCASSLGDRVEDTQYFGPGTRLTVL.

V is TRBV14 and J is TRBJ2-5; perhaps TRBD2 as D (6 bases). This CDR3 is built from 15 residues. Per germline, CDR1 SGHDN and CDR2 FVKESK. Trimming removed 0 bases at V and 2 bases at J, with 10 bases between. CDR3 sequence reads: CASSQDWGRQETQYF. The CDR3 coding sequence is TGTGCCAGCAGCCAAGATTGGGGGAGGCAAGAGACCCAGTACTTC.

The V and J genes are TRBV11-3 and TRBJ2-5, with 12 bases lining up with TRBD2. J gave up 5 bases and V 5 bases, and 3 bases lay outside the gene matches. The CDR3 runs 14 residues. From germline, CDR1 is SGHNT and CDR2 YENEEA. CDR3 nucleotides: TGTGCCAGCAGCGTTGGGACTAGCGGGGAGACCCAGTACTTC. Translation: CASSVGTSGETQYF. Based on the CDR3 plus reference TRBV11-3 and TRBJ2-5, the full variable domain is EAGVVQSPRYKIIEKKQPVAFWCNPISGHNTLYWYLQNLGQGPELLIRYENEEAVDDSQLPKDRFSAERLKGVDSTLKIQPAELGDSAVYLCASSVGTSGETQYFGPGTRLLVL.

This clone showed up just once. The CDR3 DNA follows: TGCGCCAGCAGCTTGGATGTGTCGGGGTCGGTAGCCGGGGAGCTGTTTTTT. This translates into CASSLDVSGSVAGELFF. The chain carries TRBV5-1 and TRBJ2-2; a possible D gene is TRBD2 (5 bases). V was trimmed by 0 bases and J by 6 bases, leaving 18 bases between them. This CDR3 is 17 amino acids long. Germline CDR1 and CDR2: SGHRS and YFSETQ.

The V call is TRBV27, the J call TRBJ2-5; TRBD1 might be the D (8 bases). Trimming removed 1 base from V and 5 bases from J, with 14 bases in between. Germline values: CDR1 MNHEY, CDR2 SMNVEV (reference sequence). CDR3 size: 15 residues. Here the CDR3 reads CASSLWGGQVETQYF. In nucleotides, the CDR3 is TGTGCCAGCAGTTTATGGGGGGGACAGGTGGAGACCCAGTACTTC.

This rearrangement joins TRBV7-9 to TRBJ2-2; 7 bases agree with TRBD2. The CDR3 spans 18 residues. Per germline, CDR1 SEHNR and CDR2 FQNEAQ (reference sequence). The V gene end was trimmed by 3 bases and the J gene end by 1 base; junction bases not matched to a gene: 11. The CDR3 loop reads CASSFFKRAGMNTGELFF. The CDR3 DNA reads as TGTGCCAGCAGCTTCTTTAAGCGAGCGGGAATGAACACCGGGGAGCTGTTTTTT.

The genes are TRBV5-1 and TRBJ2-7, with 8 bases matching TRBD1. CDR1 and CDR2 (germline): SGHRS, YFSETQ. With 1 base clipped from V and 5 bases from J, the junction kept 8 bases outside the gene matches. The CDR3 sequence is 15 residues long. CDR3 DNA: TGCGCCAGCAGCTTGTGGCAGGGGGCGAGCAACGAGCAGTACTTC. It encodes CASSLWQGASNEQYF.

The rearrangement uses TRBV5-1 and TRBJ1-1, with 7 bases aligning to TRBD1. J was trimmed by 5 bases and V by 4 bases; bases with no gene match: 11. The CDR3 covers 15 residues. Germline V lookup: CDR1 SGHRS, CDR2 YFSETQ. For the CDR3, the DNA is TGCGCCAGCAGCAAACAGGTCCAGGGGGGTACTGAAGCTTTCTTT. It yields the protein CASSKQVQGGTEAFF.

The V gene is TRBV27, the J gene TRBJ1-2, with 10 nucleotides matching TRBD1. Per germline, CDR1 MNHEY and CDR2 SMNVEV (reference sequence). V trimming: 6 bases; J trimming: 2 bases; junction bases outside the gene matches: 6. The CDR3 runs 15 residues. CDR3 loop: CASRTPGQGNYGYTF. As DNA, the CDR3 is TGTGCCAGCAGGACTCCGGGACAGGGGAACTATGGCTACACCTTC.

This clone was counted once. In nucleotides, the CDR3 is TGTGCCTGGCAACAGGCTTTCGCGGATTCACCCCTCCACTTT. It codes for CAWQQAFADSPLHF. The rearrangement uses TRBV30 and TRBJ1-6; D is possibly TRBD1 (5 bases). Germline values: CDR1 GTSNPN, CDR2 SVGIG (reference sequence). V was cut by 5 bases and J by 8 bases, with 16 bases left in between. The length of the CDR3 is 14 residues.

The chain carries TRBV21-1 and TRBJ1-5. TRBV21-1 is classified as a pseudogene. The CDR3 totals 15 residues. CDR3 in DNA: TGTGCCAGCAGCACAGCTGTTTATAGCAATCAGCCCCAGCATTTT. It yields the protein CASSTAVYSNQPQHF.

The J gene is TRBJ2-5, the V gene TRBV7-2, with 8 nucleotides matching TRBD2. Germline values: CDR1 SGHTA, CDR2 FQGNSA. CDR3 size: 18 residues. J was trimmed by 2 bases and V by 2 bases; bases with no gene match: 13. The CDR3 is CASSLSGRAGGGQETQYF. The CDR3 nucleotides are TGTGCCAGCAGCTTATCGGGCCGGGCGGGGGGCGGACAAGAGACCCAGTACTTC. The full variable domain, in which reference TRBV7-2 and TRBJ2-5 provide the parts outside the CDR3, is GAGVSQSPSNKVTEKGKDVELRCDPISGHTALYWYRQSLGQGLEFLIYFQGNSAPDKSGLPSDRFSAERTGGSVSTLTIQRTQQEDSAVYLCASSLSGRAGGGQETQYFGPGTRLLVL.

The chain joins TRBV29-1 to TRBJ2-5; possibly TRBD1 for D (6 bases). With 3 bases removed from V and 2 bases from J, the gap between germline ends came to 16 bases. CDR1 and CDR2 (germline): SQVTM, ANQGSEA. The CDR3 loop spans 15 amino acids. The CDR3 is CSVDGTGRPQETQYF. CDR3 bases: TGCAGCGTTGATGGTACAGGGAGACCTCAAGAGACCCAGTACTTC.

The V gene is TRBV15, the J gene TRBJ1-6; no reliable D call. The germline V gene encodes CDR1 LNHNV and CDR2 YYDKDF (reference sequence). V dropped 1 base and J dropped 10 bases, with 17 bases sitting between them. The CDR3 runs 16 residues. The CDR3 nucleotides read TGTGCCACCAGCAGAGTGGTCGGCGGTCCTGGGTCACCCCTCCACTTT. It translates to CATSRVVGGPGSPLHF.